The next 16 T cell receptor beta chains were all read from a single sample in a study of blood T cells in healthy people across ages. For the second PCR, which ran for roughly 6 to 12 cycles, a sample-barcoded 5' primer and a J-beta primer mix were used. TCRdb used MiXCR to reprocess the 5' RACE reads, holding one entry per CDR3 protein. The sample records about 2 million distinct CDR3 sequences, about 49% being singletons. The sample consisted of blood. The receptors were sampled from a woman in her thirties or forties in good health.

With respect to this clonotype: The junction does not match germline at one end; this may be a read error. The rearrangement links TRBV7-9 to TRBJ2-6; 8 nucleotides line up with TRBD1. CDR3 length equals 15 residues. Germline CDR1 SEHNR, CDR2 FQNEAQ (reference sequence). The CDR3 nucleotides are TGTGCCAGCAGCCGTGGACAGGGTGGGGCCAACGTCCCGACTTTC. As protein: CASSRGQGGANVPTF.

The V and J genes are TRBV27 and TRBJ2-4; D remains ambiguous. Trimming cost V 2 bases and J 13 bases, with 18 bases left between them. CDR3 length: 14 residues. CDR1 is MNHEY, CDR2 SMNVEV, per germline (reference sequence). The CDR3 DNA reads TGTGCCAGCAGTTTAGCGAGAGTCGGCGAGGCCCAGTACTTC. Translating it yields CASSLARVGEAQYF.

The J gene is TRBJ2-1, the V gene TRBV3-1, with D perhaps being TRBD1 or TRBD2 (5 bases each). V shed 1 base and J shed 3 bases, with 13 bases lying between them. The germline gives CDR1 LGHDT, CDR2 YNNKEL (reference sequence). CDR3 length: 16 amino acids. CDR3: CASSQGREMDYNEQFF. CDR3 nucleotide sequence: TGTGCCAGCAGCCAAGGCAGGGAGATGGACTACAATGAGCAGTTCTTC.

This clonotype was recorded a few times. The CDR3 protein is CATSDPSTRGQRDTQYF. The CDR3 DNA is TGTGCCACCAGTGATCCTTCCACCCGAGGACAAAGAGATACGCAGTATTTT. This chain connects TRBV24-1 to TRBJ2-3, with D perhaps TRBD1 (5 bases). Germline CDR1 is KGHDR and CDR2 is SFDVKD. Deletions cut 3 bases from V and 5 bases from J, with 20 bases between. The CDR3 spans 17 residues.

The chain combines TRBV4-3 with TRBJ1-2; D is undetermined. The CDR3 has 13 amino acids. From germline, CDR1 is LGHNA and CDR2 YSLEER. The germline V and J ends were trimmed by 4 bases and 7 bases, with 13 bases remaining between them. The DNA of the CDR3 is TGCGCCAGCAGCCCCGCGGGCCCTGGTGGCTACACCTTC. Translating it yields CASSPAGPGGYTF.

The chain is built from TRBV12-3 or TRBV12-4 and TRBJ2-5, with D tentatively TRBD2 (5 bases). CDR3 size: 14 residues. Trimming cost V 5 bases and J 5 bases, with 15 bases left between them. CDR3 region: CASSLLRALETQYF. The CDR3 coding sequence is TGTGCCAGCAGTCTCCTGCGGGCGTTGGAGACCCAGTACTTC.

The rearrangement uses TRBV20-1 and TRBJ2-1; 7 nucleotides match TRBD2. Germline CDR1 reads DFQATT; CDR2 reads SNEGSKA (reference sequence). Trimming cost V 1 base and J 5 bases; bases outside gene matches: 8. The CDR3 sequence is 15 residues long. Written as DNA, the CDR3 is TGCAGTGCTAGAGTACCAGCGGGGACTCACAATGAGCAGTTCTTC. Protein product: CSARVPAGTHNEQFF.

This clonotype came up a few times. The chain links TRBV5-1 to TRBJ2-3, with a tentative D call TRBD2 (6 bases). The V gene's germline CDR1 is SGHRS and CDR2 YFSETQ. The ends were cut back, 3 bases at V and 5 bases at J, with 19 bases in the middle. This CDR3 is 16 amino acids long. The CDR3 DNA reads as TGCGCCAGCAGCTGGGGGGACCTCGAGAGGAAAGATACGCAGTATTTT. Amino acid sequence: CASSWGDLERKDTQYF.

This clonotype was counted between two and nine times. CDR3 sequence (DNA): TGCAGTGCTAGAGTAGTTGGCGGCGCAGATACGCAGTATTTT. Its translation: CSARVVGGADTQYF. The chain joins TRBV20-1 to TRBJ2-3; no firm D call. This CDR3 has 14 residues. The germline V gene has CDR1 DFQATT and CDR2 SNEGSKA (reference sequence). Trimming took off 1 base at V and 4 bases at J, with 12 bases between the two ends.

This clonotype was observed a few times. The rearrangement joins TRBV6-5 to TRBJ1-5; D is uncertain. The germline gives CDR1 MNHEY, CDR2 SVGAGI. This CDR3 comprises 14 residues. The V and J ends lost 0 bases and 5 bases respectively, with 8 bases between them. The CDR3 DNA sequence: TGTGCCAGCAGTTACTCGAAGGCGGATCAGCCCCAGCATTTT. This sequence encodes CASSYSKADQPQHF.

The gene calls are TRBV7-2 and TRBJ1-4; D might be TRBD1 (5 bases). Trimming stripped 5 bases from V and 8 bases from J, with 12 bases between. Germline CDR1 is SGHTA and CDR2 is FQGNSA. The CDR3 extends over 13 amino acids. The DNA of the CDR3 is TGTGCCAGCAGCCCCCCGGGGGAAGAAAAACTGTTTTTT. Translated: CASSPPGEEKLFF.

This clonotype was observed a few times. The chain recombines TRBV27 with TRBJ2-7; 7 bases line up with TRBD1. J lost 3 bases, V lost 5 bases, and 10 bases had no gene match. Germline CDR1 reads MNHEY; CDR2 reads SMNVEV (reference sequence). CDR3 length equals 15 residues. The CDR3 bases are TGTGCCAGCAGTGGATCCGGGACAGAAAACTACGAGCAGTACTTC. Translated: CASSGSGTENYEQYF.

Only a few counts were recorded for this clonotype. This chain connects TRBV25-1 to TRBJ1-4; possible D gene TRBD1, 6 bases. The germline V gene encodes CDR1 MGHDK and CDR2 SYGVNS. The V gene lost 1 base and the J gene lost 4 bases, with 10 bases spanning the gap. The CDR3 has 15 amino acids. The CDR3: CASSESGAGNEKLFF. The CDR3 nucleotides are TGTGCCAGCAGTGAATCAGGGGCTGGTAATGAAAAACTGTTTTTT.

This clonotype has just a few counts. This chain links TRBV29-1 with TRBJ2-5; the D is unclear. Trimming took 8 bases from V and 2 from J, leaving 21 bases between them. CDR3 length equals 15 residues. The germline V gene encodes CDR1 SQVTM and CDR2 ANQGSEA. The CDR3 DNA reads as TGCAGCCTGGCGGCCACAGCCTCTGGGCAAGAGACCCAGTACTTC. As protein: CSLAATASGQETQYF.

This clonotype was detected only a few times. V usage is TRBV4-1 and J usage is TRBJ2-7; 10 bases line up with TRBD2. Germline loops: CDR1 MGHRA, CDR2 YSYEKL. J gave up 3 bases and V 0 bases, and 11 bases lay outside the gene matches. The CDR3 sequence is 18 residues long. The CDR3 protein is CASSQDFPALAGNYEQYF. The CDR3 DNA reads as TGCGCCAGCAGCCAAGATTTCCCTGCACTAGCGGGGAACTACGAGCAGTACTTC.

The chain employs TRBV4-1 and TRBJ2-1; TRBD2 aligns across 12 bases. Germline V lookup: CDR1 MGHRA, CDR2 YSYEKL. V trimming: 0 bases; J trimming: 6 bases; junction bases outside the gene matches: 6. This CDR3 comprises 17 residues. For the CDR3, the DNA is TGCGCCAGCAGCCAAGAGACGGCTAGCGGGGGGGGCAATGAGCAGTTCTTC. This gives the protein CASSQETASGGGNEQFF.